The text below deals with one T cell receptor beta chain. The sample is drawn from a study of T cells in Graves' hyperthyroidism and ophthalmopathy. At the level of the study: Blood from the periphery was taken at initial diagnosis, before any treatment.

Researchers took RNA transcripts and amplified the TCR beta CDR3 regions from them. An initial round of RT-PCR targeting the TCR CDR3 relied on the HTBI primer set. TCRdb used MiXCR to reprocess the multiplex PCR reads, holding one entry per CDR3 protein. The repertoire holds hundreds of thousands of distinct CDR3 sequences, with approximately 20% as singletons. The sequenced sample was blood. This clonotype was sampled from a man in his forties or fifties with Graves' ophthalmopathy.

CDR3 region: CASNRDANNEQFF. The CDR3 region has the DNA TGCGCCAGTAACCGGGACGCTAACAATGAGCAGTTCTTC. The chain combines TRBV5-1 with TRBJ2-1; D is perhaps TRBD1 or TRBD2 (5 bases each). The CDR3 loop spans 13 amino acids. Per germline, CDR1 SGHRS and CDR2 YFSETQ. The V end lost 8 bases, the J end lost 5 bases, and 14 bases lay between the germline ends.